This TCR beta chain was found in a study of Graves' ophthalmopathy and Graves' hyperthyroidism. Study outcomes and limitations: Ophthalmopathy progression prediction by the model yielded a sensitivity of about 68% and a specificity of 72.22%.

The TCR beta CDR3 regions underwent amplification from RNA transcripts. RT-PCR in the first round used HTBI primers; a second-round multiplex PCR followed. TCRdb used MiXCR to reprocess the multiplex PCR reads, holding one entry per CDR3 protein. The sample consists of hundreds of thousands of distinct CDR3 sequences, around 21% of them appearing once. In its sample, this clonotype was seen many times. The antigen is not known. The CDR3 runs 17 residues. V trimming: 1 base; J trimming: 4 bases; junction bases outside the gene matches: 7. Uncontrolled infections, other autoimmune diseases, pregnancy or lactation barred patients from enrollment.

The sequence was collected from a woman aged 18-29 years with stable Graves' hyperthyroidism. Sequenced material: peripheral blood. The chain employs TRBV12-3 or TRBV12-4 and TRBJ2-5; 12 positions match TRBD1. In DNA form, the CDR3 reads TGTGCCAGCAGTTTAGTGGGGACAGGGGGCGTCGGAGAGACCCAGTACTTC. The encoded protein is CASSLVGTGGVGETQYF.